The rows below give T cell receptor beta chains drawn from one sample of a study of cytomegalovirus exposure and HLA in healthy donors. The data were produced by immunoSEQ multiplex PCR, yet TCRdb's version contains in-frame clones alone and is incomplete. Here the sample spans around 190,000 clones, about three quarters being singletons. Sequencing was performed on PBMCs. The source of these receptors is a woman between 35 and 50 years old in good health and CMV-seronegative. Both conserved end residues are part of each CDR3. A D gene is named only where the DNA matches it firmly. Some rows mark clone size as missing; the rest say once, few, many or name a class of expanded clone.

j_call v_call clone_size d_call cdr3_nt cdr3_aa
TRBJ2-1 TRBV13 . TRBD2 TGTGCCAGCAGCTTAGATACTAGCGGGAGGGGATCCTACAATGAGCAGTTCTTC CASSLDTSGRGSYNEQFF
TRBJ1-1 TRBV28 . . TGTGCCAGCAGTCTACCTATCACTGAAGCTTTCTTT CASSLPITEAFF
TRBJ1-1 TRBV6-5 . TRBD1 TGTGCCAGCAGTTGGGACAGGGCGAGTAACACTGAAGCTTTCTTT CASSWDRASNTEAFF
TRBJ1-1 TRBV7-9 few . TGTTCCAGCGCTAGGGGCACTGAAGCTTTCTTT CSSARGTEAFF
TRBJ1-1 TRBV30 . . TGTGCCTGGAGTCTCCAGATGAACACTGAAGCTTTCTTT CAWSLQMNTEAFF
TRBJ1-5 TRBV30 . . TGTGCCTCCCAGACTGGTTTTCAGCCCCAGCATTTT CASQTGFQPQHF
TRBJ2-7 TRBV9 . . TGTGCCAGCAGCGTAGGTCAGGGGGAGCAGTACTTC CASSVGQGEQYF
TRBJ2-5 TRBV5-1 . TRBD2 TGCGCCAGCAGCTCCGCGGGGGGGGGAAGCGAGACCCAGTACTTC CASSSAGGGSETQYF
TRBJ1-2 TRBV29-1 . TRBD1 TGCAGCGGCATCGGTAGTGGGACAGGCCTCTATGGCTACACCTTC CSGIGSGTGLYGYTF
TRBJ2-7 TRBV6-6 . . TGTGCCAGCAGTTACTCCGATGTTGGGGCCTCCTACGAGCAGTACTTC CASSYSDVGASYEQYF
TRBJ2-2 TRBV4-3 . TRBD2 TGCGCCAGCAGCCAAGCTAGCGGTGCGAACACCGGGGAGCTGTTTTTT CASSQASGANTGELFF
TRBJ2-2 TRBV19 . TRBD1 TGTGCCACCCGGACAGGGTTAACCGGGGAGCTGTTTTTT CATRTGLTGELFF
TRBJ2-3 TRBV12-5 . . TGTGCTAGTGGTCGCTCGGGTGCAGATACGCAGTATTTT CASGRSGADTQYF
TRBJ2-5 TRBV4-1 . TRBD2 TGCGCCAGCAGCCAAGAGACGCGCGGGAGAGGAGAGACCCAGTACTTC CASSQETRGRGETQYF
TRBJ2-2 TRBV2 . TRBD2 TGTGCCAGCAGTGGGGGACTAGCGGGACCGAACACCGGGGAGCTGTTTTTT CASSGGLAGPNTGELFF
TRBJ2-7 TRBV19 few TRBD2 TGTGCCAGTAGTATCCGGAGCGGGAGGAAAGTGGGCGAGCAGTACTTC CASSIRSGRKVGEQYF
TRBJ1-2 TRBV7-3 . TRBD1 TGTGCCAGCAGCTTAATGGGACAGGGGGCGCCTTATGGCTACACCTTC CASSLMGQGAPYGYTF
TRBJ1-5 TRBV30 . . TGTGCCTGGAGTATCGGCGGGAGTCAGCCCCAGCATTTT CAWSIGGSQPQHF
TRBJ2-1 TRBV5-1 . TRBD2 TGCGCCAGCAGCTTGGTGGGTCTAGCGGGAGAATATGAGCAGTTCTTC CASSLVGLAGEYEQFF
TRBJ2-1 TRBV13 . TRBD2 TGTGCCAGCAGCCGCCCGACTAGCGGGAGTTACAATGAGCAGTTCTTC CASSRPTSGSYNEQFF
TRBJ2-2 TRBV7-3 . . TGTGCCAGCAGCTTAGTTCCAGGCACCGGGGAGCTGTTTTTT CASSLVPGTGELFF
TRBJ2-7 TRBV7-9 . . TGTTCCAGCAGCTTAGCGGTGGGGCCCACTATCTTACCCTACGAGCAGTACTTC CSSSLAVGPTILPYEQYF
TRBJ2-7 TRBV25-1 . . TGTGCCAGCAGCCCTCCGACGGGGGAGCAGTACTTC CASSPPTGEQYF
TRBJ1-2 TRBV30 . TRBD1 TGTGCCTGGGACAGGGCGTATTATGGCTACACCTTC CAWDRAYYGYTF
TRBJ2-2 TRBV15 . . TGTGCCACCAGCAGAACTAGACATCTGAACACCGGGGAGCTGTTTTTT CATSRTRHLNTGELFF
TRBJ2-1 TRBV21-1 . . TGTGCCAGCAGGCAAAATTCCCCGATTCTAGCTTCCGATGAGCAGTTCTTC CASRQNSPILASDEQFF
TRBJ2-6 TRBV7-2 . TRBD1 TGTGCCAGCAGCAAAGACAGGGGGGGAGAAAGTGGGGCCAACGTCCTGACTTTC CASSKDRGGESGANVLTF
TRBJ1-2 TRBV4-1 . . TGCGCCAGCAGCCAAGATTTAGTTTATGGCTACACCTTC CASSQDLVYGYTF
TRBJ2-3 TRBV7-9 few TRBD2 TGTGCCAGCAGCTTAGCGGGTCTAGCGGGGATAGATACGCAGTATTTT CASSLAGLAGIDTQYF
TRBJ2-3 TRBV14 once . TGTGCCAGCAGCCAAGTGGATAGCCTTAGCACAGATACGCAGTATTTT CASSQVDSLSTDTQYF
TRBJ2-5 TRBV5-4 . . TGTGCCAGCAGCCGGCGGGACAGCGCCCTGGGGACCCAGTACTTC CASSRRDSALGTQYF
TRBJ2-7 TRBV20-1 . TRBD2 TGCAGTGGACTAGCGGGCTACGAGCAGTACTTC CSGLAGYEQYF
TRBJ1-1 TRBV7-9 . TRBD1 TGTGCCAGCAGCCTAAGGGGACAGGGGAAATTTACTGAAGCTTTCTTT CASSLRGQGKFTEAFF
TRBJ1-5 TRBV27 . TRBD1 TGTGCCAGCAGGGAGGACAGGATGGGAAGCAATCAGCCCCAGCATTTT CASREDRMGSNQPQHF
TRBJ1-1 TRBV7-3 . . TGTGCCAGCAGCTTTAGTAGGGATGAGGGAACTGAAGCTTTCTTT CASSFSRDEGTEAFF
TRBJ2-5 TRBV7-2 . TRBD2 TGTGCCAGCACCCCAAGGGCGGGAGGAGGGAGCCAAGAGACCCAGTACTTC CASTPRAGGGSQETQYF
TRBJ1-1 TRBV5-1 . . TGCGCCAGCAGCTTGGACGGGATGAACACTGAAGCTTTCTTT CASSLDGMNTEAFF
TRBJ1-1 TRBV9 . . TGTGCCAGCAGCCCTCCGACCCCCGGGACTGAAGCTTTCTTT CASSPPTPGTEAFF
TRBJ1-3 TRBV6-5 . . TGTGCCAGCAGTTACTCTGGACATGGCCTCGGAAACACCATATATTTT CASSYSGHGLGNTIYF
TRBJ2-1 TRBV7-8 . TRBD2 TGTGCCAGCAGCCCATACCCTAGCGGGAGTTTGGTGGGGTCCTACAATGAGCAGTTCTTC CASSPYPSGSLVGSYNEQFF
TRBJ2-7 TRBV5-1 . TRBD2 TGCGCCAGCAGCTTTCAGCCGGGACTAACCTACGAGCAGTACTTC CASSFQPGLTYEQYF
TRBJ1-4 TRBV30 . . TGTGCCTGGAGCGCCGGGATTTATAATGAAAAACTGTTTTTT CAWSAGIYNEKLFF
TRBJ1-1 TRBV7-2 . TRBD1 TGTGCCAGCAGCTTAGCTACAGGGGTGGTCACTGAAGCTTTCTTT CASSLATGVVTEAFF
TRBJ2-7 TRBV23-1 few TRBD2 TGCGCCAGCAGTCAATCCAGGCCGGGAGGGTATTGCGAGCAGTACTTC CASSQSRPGGYCEQYF
TRBJ2-1 TRBV11-3 few TRBD2 TGTGCCAGCAGCTTAAGGAGCGGGAGTGGGTACAATGAGCAGTTCTTC CASSLRSGSGYNEQFF
TRBJ2-1 TRBV9 . TRBD2 TGTGCCAGCAGCGACTACGGGACTAGCGGCTACAATGAGCAGTTCTTC CASSDYGTSGYNEQFF
TRBJ2-3 TRBV9 . . TGTGCCAGCAGCGTAGCAACAGGGGAGGCAGATACGCAGTATTTT CASSVATGEADTQYF
TRBJ2-1 TRBV9 few . TGTGCCAGCAGCGTAGGGGAGGCGGGGGCGGGGCTGTTCTTC CASSVGEAGAGLFF
TRBJ1-5 TRBV6-6 . . TGTGCCAGCAGTTCCCCGGGGGGGTCGCTGCCCCAGCATTTT CASSSPGGSLPQHF
TRBJ1-1 TRBV19 . . TGTGCCAGTAGCTCGACAGGATCGAACACTGAAGCTTTCTTT CASSSTGSNTEAFF
TRBJ1-2 TRBV4-1 few . TGCGCCAGCAGCCAAACATACAGGGTTGGCGGCTACACCTTC CASSQTYRVGGYTF
TRBJ2-3 TRBV4-3 . TRBD2 TGCGCCAGCAGCCCTTGGCGGGAGGGCCGGGGGGCAGATACGCAGTATTTT CASSPWREGRGADTQYF
TRBJ2-1 TRBV29-1 . TRBD2 TGCAGCGTTGAAGCAGGCGGGAGTCCCCATGAGCAGTTCTTC CSVEAGGSPHEQFF